One and the same sample provided the 15 T cell receptor beta chains below, sequenced in a study of T cell responses to AZD1222 COVID-19 vaccine. Clones were read by immunoSEQ multiplex PCR, and TCRdb kept only the in-frame ones, dropping some. The sample lists roughly 190,000 clones; 80% to 95% were seen once. The sequences come from peripheral blood, collected 28 days after the second AZD1222 dose. Source of these receptors: an adult who received the AZD1222 COVID-19 vaccine.

The chain joins TRBV11-2 to TRBJ2-7; 11 bases line up with TRBD2. This CDR3 spans 16 amino acids. V lost 1 base and J lost 4; bases outside the gene matches: 6. Germline V gene sequence: CDR1 SGHAT, CDR2 FQNNGV. The CDR3 DNA follows: TGTGCCAGCAGCTTAGGTCTAGCGGGAGGCGGGTACGAGCAGTACTTC. Amino acids: CASSLGLAGGGYEQYF. The whole variable domain, remainder taken from reference TRBV11-2 and TRBJ2-7, is EAGVAQSPRYKIIEKRQSVAFWCNPISGHATLYWYQQILGQGPKLLIQFQNNGVVDDSQLPKDRFSAERLKGVDSTLKIQPAKLEDSAVYLCASSLGLAGGGYEQYFGPGTRLTVT.

CDR3 region: CSAREEKGQFF. DNA for the CDR3: TGCAGTGCTAGAGAGGAAAAGGGGCAGTTCTTC. The V gene is TRBV20-1, the J gene TRBJ2-1, with D hard to call. Per germline, CDR1 DFQATT and CDR2 SNEGSKA (reference sequence). CDR3 size: 11 residues. V shed 0 bases and J shed 12 bases, with 9 bases lying between them.

The J gene is TRBJ1-5, the V gene TRBV19; 9 nucleotides align to TRBD1. The CDR3 loop spans 16 amino acids. V shed 2 bases, J shed 7 bases, and the junction held 9 bases outside the gene matches. The V gene's germline CDR1 is LNHDA and CDR2 SQIVND (reference sequence). CDR3 region: CASSISLGDRVQPQHF. As DNA, the CDR3 is TGTGCCAGTAGTATATCGCTGGGGGACAGGGTGCAGCCCCAGCATTTT.

This clone was observed a few times. The chain recombines TRBV7-9 with TRBJ2-1; maybe TRBD1 (5 bases). Looked up from germline, CDR1 is SEHNR and CDR2 is FQNEAQ (reference sequence). V dropped 7 bases and J dropped 0 bases, with 40 bases sitting between them. This CDR3 region has 24 residues. The DNA of the CDR3 is TGTGCCAGCATCAAAACCCCCGCGTTCGGGCAGATTGTAGACAAAGACAGCTCCTACAATGAGCAGTTCTTC. Translated: CASIKTPAFGQIVDKDSSYNEQFF.

The chain combines TRBV5-4 with TRBJ2-2; maybe TRBD2 (6 bases). Trimming took 4 bases from V and 2 from J, leaving 15 bases between them. This CDR3 region has 16 residues. Germline V gene data show CDR1 as SGHNT and CDR2 as YYREEE (reference sequence). The CDR3 loop reads CASSQTKGGNTGELFF. The CDR3 region has the DNA TGTGCCAGCAGCCAGACAAAGGGAGGTAACACCGGGGAGCTGTTTTTT.

The chain recombines TRBV14 with TRBJ2-4, with 9 bases lining up with TRBD1. The V and J ends lost 4 bases and 12 bases, in that order; junction bases with no gene match: 4. The CDR3 has 12 residues. CDR1 is SGHDN and CDR2 is FVKESK in the germline V gene. The CDR3 DNA reads TGTGCCAGCAGCCCTTCGACAGGGGGTCAGTACTTC. It encodes CASSPSTGGQYF.

This rearrangement joins TRBV28 to TRBJ2-7, with 8 nucleotides matching TRBD1. Looked up from germline, CDR1 is MDHEN and CDR2 is SYDVKM. Germline trimming cut 3 bases from V and 3 bases from J; bases unmatched to any gene: 4. The CDR3 extends over 14 amino acids. CDR3 loop: CASSLQGAFYEQYF. The CDR3 region has the DNA TGTGCCAGCAGTTTGCAGGGGGCATTCTACGAGCAGTACTTC.

The chain couples TRBV2 to TRBJ1-1; D possibly corresponds to TRBD1 (6 bases). CDR3 length: 14 amino acids. Germline assignment: CDR1 SNHLY and CDR2 FYNNEI. Trimming pared 9 bases from V and 1 base from J, leaving 15 bases between. CDR3 protein: CASSRQGQNTEAFF. DNA for the CDR3: TGTGCCAGTAGTCGGCAGGGACAGAACACTGAAGCTTTCTTT.

The V and J genes are TRBV27 and TRBJ1-4; no clear D gene. Germline CDR1 and CDR2: MNHEY and SMNVEV (reference sequence). This CDR3 has 13 residues. The V end lost 3 bases, the J end lost 5 bases, and 7 bases lay between the germline ends. CDR3 in amino acids: CASSFAGNEKLFF. In DNA, the CDR3 is TGTGCCAGCAGTTTCGCGGGGAATGAAAAACTGTTTTTT.

The genes are TRBV18 and TRBJ1-6, with 7 positions matching TRBD1. Germline CDR1 is KGHSH and CDR2 is LQKENI. The CDR3 loop spans 15 amino acids. Trimming took 2 bases from V and 8 from J; bases not matched to a gene: 6. CDR3: CASSPGTAGYSPLHF. CDR3 sequence (DNA): TGTGCCAGCTCACCAGGGACAGCGGGGTATTCACCCCTCCACTTT.

This sequence joins TRBV2 and TRBJ2-6; D is unclear. The germline V gene has CDR1 SNHLY and CDR2 FYNNEI. Trimming stripped 6 bases from V and 0 bases from J, with 9 bases between. This CDR3 contains 15 residues. DNA for the CDR3: TGTGCCAGCAGGGCAGAGGACTCTGGGGCCAACGTCCTGACTTTC. As protein: CASRAEDSGANVLTF.

The chain has TRBV13 and TRBJ2-3; D perhaps matches TRBD2 (6 bases). The CDR3 contains 17 residues. The germline V gene encodes CDR1 PRHDT and CDR2 FYEKMQ (reference sequence). V shed 1 base and J shed 0 bases, with 14 bases lying between them. The CDR3 sequence is CASSLVASVPSTDTQYF. CDR3 nucleotide sequence: TGTGCCAGCAGCTTAGTGGCTAGCGTTCCTAGCACAGATACGCAGTATTTT.

The chain combines TRBV7-9 with TRBJ2-1; TRBD2 aligns across 8 bases. The CDR3 spans 15 residues. Germline values: CDR1 SEHNR, CDR2 FQNEAQ (reference sequence). V lost 4 bases and J lost 3; bases outside the gene matches: 5. The CDR3 region has the DNA TGTGCCAGCAGCTCAGATAGCGGGAACTACAATGAGCAGTTCTTC. Translation: CASSSDSGNYNEQFF.

The chain joins TRBV9 to TRBJ2-1; tentative D call: TRBD1 (6 bases). V lost 2 bases to trimming and J lost 2 bases, with 14 bases between them. There are 16 residues in the CDR3. In germline, CDR1 is SGDLS, CDR2 YYNGEE. DNA for the CDR3: TGTGCCAGCAGCGTCACCGGGACACGGACCTACAATGAGCAGTTCTTC. Encoded protein: CASSVTGTRTYNEQFF.

The chain combines TRBV7-2 with TRBJ2-1; D ambiguous. Germline V gene lookup returns CDR1 SGHTA and CDR2 FQGNSA. Trimming took off 5 bases at V and 6 bases at J, with 5 bases between the two ends. This CDR3 has 11 residues. The CDR3 reads CASSPGNEQFF. Here the CDR3 DNA reads TGTGCCAGCAGCCCGGGCAATGAGCAGTTCTTC.